This T cell receptor beta chain was obtained from a study of blood T cell repertoires in COVID-19. The wider study: Acute and convalescent COVID-19 specimens originated in the United States, Italy and Spain.

Trimming shortened V by 3 bases and J by 2 bases, and 11 bases separated the two germline ends. The CDR3 spans 14 residues. Per germline, CDR1 SGHDN and CDR2 FVKESK. Data came from immunoSEQ multiplex PCR; TCRdb stores just in-frame clones and leaves some out. The data show 49,000 or so clones, approximately 88% seen once. The TCR was taken from a man aged 45-65 years with acute or convalescent COVID-19. This chain uses TRBV14 with TRBJ2-7; D ambiguous. The sequenced material came from peripheral blood. CDR3 residues: CASSHLSRTYEQYF. The CDR3 DNA reads as TGTGCCAGCAGCCACCTATCTAGAACCTACGAGCAGTACTTC.